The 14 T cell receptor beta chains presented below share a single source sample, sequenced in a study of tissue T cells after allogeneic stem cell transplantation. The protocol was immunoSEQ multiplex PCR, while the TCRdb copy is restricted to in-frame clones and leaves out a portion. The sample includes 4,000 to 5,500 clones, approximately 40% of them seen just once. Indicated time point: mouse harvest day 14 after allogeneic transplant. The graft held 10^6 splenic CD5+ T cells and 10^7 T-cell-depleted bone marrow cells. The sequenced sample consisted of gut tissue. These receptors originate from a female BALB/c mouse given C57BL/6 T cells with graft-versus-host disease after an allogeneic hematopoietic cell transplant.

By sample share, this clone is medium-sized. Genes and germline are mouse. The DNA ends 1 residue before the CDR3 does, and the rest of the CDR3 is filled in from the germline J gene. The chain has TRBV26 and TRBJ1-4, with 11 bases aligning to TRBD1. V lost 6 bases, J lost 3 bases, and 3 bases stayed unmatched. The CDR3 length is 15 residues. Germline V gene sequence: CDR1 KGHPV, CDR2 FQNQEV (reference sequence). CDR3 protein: CASRRTGGANERLFF. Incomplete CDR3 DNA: TGTGCCAGCAGAAGGACAGGGGGCGCCAACGAAAGATTATTT.

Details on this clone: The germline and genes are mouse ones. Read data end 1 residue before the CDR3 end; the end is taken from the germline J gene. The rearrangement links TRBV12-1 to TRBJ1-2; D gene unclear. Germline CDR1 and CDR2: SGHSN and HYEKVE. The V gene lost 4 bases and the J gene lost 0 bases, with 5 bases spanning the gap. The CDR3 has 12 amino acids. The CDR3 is CASSRANSDYTF. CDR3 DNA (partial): TGTGCCAGCTCAAGAGCAAACTCCGACTACACC.

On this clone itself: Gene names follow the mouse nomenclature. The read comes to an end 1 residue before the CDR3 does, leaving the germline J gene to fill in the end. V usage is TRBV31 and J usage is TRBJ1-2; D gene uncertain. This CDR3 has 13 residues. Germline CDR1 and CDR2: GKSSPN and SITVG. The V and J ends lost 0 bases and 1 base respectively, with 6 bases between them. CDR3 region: CAWSLTGNSDYTF. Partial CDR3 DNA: TGTGCCTGGAGTCTAACGGGAAACTCCGACTACACC.

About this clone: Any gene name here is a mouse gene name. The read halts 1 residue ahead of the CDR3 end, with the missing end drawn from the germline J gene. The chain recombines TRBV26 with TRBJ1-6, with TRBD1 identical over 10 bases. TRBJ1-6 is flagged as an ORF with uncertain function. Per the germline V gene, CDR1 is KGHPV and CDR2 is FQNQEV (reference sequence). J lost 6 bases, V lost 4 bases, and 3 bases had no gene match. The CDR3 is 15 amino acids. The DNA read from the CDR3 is TGTGCCAGCAGTCCCGGGACAGGGGTTAATTCGCCCCTCTAC. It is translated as CASSPGTGVNSPLY. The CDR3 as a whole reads CASSPGTGVNSPLYF.

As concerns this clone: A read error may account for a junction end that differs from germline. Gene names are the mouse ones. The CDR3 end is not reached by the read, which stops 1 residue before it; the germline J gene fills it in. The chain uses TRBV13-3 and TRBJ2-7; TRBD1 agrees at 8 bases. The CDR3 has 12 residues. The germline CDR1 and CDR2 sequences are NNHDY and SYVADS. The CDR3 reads CASGETGVEQYF. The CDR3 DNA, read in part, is TGTGCCAGCGGTGAGACAGGGGTCGAACAGTAC.

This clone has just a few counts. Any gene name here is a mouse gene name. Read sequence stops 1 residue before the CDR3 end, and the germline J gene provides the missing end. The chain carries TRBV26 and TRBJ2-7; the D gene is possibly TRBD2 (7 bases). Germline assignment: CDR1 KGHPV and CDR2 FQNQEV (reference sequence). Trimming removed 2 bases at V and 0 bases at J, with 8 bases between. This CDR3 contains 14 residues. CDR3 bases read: TGTGCCAGCAGTCTGCTGGGGGCCTCCTATGAACAGTAC. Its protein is CASSLLGASYEQY. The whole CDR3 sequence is CASSLLGASYEQYF. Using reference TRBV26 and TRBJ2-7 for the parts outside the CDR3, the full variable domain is NSKVIQTPRYLVKGQGQKAKMRCIPEKGHPVVFWYQQNKNNEFKFLINFQNQEVLQQIDMTEKRFSAECPSNSPCSLEIQSSEAGDSALYLCASSLLGASYEQYFGPGTRLTVL.

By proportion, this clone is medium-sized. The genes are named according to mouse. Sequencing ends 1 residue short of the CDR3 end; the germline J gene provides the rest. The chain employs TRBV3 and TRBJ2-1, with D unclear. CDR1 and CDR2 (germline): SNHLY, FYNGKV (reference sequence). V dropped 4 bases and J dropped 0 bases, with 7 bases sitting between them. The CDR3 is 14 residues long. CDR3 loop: CASSSGSNYAEQFF. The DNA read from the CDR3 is TGTGCCAGCAGCTCGGGTTCTAACTATGCTGAGCAGTTC.

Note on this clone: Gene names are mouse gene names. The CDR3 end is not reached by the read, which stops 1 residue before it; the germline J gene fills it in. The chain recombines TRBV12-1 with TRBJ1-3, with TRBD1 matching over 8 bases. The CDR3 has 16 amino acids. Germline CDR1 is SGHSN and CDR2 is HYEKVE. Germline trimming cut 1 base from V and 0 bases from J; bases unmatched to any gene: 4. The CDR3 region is CASSLGQGYSGNTLYF. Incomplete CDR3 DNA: TGTGCCAGCTCTCTAGGACAGGGTTATTCTGGAAATACGCTCTAT.

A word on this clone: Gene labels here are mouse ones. CDR3 sequence reads: CASSLGAETLYF. The CDR3 DNA, read in part, is TGTGCCAGCAGTCTTGGTGCAGAAACGCTGTAT. The chain uses TRBV26 and TRBJ2-3; D remains ambiguous. From the germline J gene comes the end of the CDR3, since the read stops 1 residue before it. Germline V gene lookup returns CDR1 KGHPV and CDR2 FQNQEV (reference sequence). Trimming cost V 3 bases and J 1 base, with 2 bases left between them. The CDR3 spans 12 residues.

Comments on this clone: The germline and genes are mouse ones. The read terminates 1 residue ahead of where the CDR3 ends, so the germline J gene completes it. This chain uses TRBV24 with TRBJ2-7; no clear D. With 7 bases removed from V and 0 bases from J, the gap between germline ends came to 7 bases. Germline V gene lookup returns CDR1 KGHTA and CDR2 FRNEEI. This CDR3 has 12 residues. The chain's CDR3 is CASTFDSYEQYF. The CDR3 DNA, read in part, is TGTGCCAGCACCTTCGACTCCTATGAACAGTAC.

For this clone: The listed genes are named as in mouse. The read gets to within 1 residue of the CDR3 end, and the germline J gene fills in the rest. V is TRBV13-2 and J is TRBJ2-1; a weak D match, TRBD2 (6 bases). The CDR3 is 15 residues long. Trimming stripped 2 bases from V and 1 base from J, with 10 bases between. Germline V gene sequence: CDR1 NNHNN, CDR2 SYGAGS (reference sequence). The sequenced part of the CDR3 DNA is TGTGCCAGCGGTGACCGGTGGGGGAACTATGCTGAGCAGTTC. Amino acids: CASGDRWGNYAEQF. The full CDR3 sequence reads CASGDRWGNYAEQFF.

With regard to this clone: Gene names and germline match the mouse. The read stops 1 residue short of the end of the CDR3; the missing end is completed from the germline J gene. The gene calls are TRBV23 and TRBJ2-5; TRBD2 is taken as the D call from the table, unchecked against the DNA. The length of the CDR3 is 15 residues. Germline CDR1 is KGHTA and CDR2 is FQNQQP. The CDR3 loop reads CSSSQWTGVQDTQYF. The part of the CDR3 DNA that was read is TGCTCCAGCAGTCAATGGACTGGGGTACAAGACACCCAGTAC.

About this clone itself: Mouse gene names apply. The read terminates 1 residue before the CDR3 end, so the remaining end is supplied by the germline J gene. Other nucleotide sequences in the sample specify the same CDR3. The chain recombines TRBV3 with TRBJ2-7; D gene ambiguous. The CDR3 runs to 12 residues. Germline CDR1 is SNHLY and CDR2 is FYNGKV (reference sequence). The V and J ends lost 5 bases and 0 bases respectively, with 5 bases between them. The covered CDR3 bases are TGTGCCAGCAGCCCTAGCTCCTATGAACAGTAC. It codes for CASSPSSYEQY. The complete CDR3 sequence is CASSPSSYEQYF.

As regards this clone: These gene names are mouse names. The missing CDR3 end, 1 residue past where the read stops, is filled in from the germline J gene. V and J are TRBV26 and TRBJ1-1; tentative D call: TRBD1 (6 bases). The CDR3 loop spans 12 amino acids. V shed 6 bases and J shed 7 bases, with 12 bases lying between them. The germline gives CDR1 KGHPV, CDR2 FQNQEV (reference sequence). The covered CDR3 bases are TGTGCCAGCAGCCGAGGGGGGGTAGAAGTCTTC. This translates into CASSRGGVEVF. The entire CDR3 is CASSRGGVEVFF.